These 30 T cell receptor beta chains were all obtained from the same sample, sequenced in a study of regulatory T cells in long-lasting Graves disease. Stated time point: persistent/refractory GD, antithyroid drugs over 5 years with positive TRAb. PBMC RNA was the source of the TCR library. CDR3 regions were amplified by Arm-PCR using iRepertoire HTBI primers to build TCR beta libraries. In TCRdb, the multiplex PCR reads were re-called with MiXCR into one record per CDR3 protein. The repertoire holds more than 350,000 distinct CDR3 sequences, around 23% seen once, with 13% to 15% in the top ten. The sample was peripheral blood mononuclear cells (PBMCs), taken when the disease was refractory, from a patient treated with antithyroid drugs. Source of these receptors: a female donor with Graves disease.

The chain recombines TRBV19 with TRBJ1-4; 10 nucleotides match TRBD1. This CDR3 comprises 15 residues. After removal of 8 bases from V and 4 bases from J, the junction contained 7 bases not matched to a gene. CDR1 and CDR2 from the germline V gene are LNHDA and SQIVND (reference sequence). Written as DNA, the CDR3 is TGTGCCAGTGGTAGAGGACAGGGGGTTAATGAAAAACTGTTTTTT. Protein sequence: CASGRGQGVNEKLFF.

This chain joins TRBV19 and TRBJ1-2; no clear D. CDR3 length equals 14 residues. Between the trimmed V and J ends, which lost 5 bases and 3 bases, there was a span of 13 bases. Germline CDR1 and CDR2: LNHDA and SQIVND (reference sequence). CDR3 coding DNA: TGTGCCAGTAGTTACATGAACAGTGACTATGGCTACACCTTC. Amino acids: CASSYMNSDYGYTF.

To note about this clonotype: A single base is all that separates this from a far larger clone, so a read error is likely. The rearrangement uses TRBV27 and TRBJ2-7, with TRBD2 identical over 8 bases. The CDR3 contains 15 residues. Trimming at V came to 6 bases and at J to 7 bases, leaving 14 bases not matched to a gene. Germline-derived CDR1 and CDR2 are MNHEY and SMNVEV (reference sequence). CDR3 loop: CASRGSGNAKDEQYF. In DNA, the CDR3 is TGTGCCAGCAGGGGTAGCGGGAATGCTAAGGATGAGCAGTACTTC.

The chain joins TRBV11-2 to TRBJ1-5; D is uncertain. Germline V CDR1 and CDR2: SGHAT, FQNNGV. Trimming took off 5 bases at V and 4 bases at J, with 12 bases between the two ends. CDR3 length: 14 residues. The CDR3 bases are TGTGCCAGCAGCCCCCCAGGTTATAATCAGCCCCAGCATTTT. It codes for CASSPPGYNQPQHF.

This clonotype was found many times. The chain uses TRBV5-4 and TRBJ2-5; D might be TRBD1 (5 bases). The germline CDR1 and CDR2 sequences are SGHNT and YYREEE (reference sequence). Trimming left V 2 bases short and J 2 bases short, with 7 bases between. There are 13 residues in the CDR3. The DNA for the CDR3 is TGTGCCAGCAGCTTTCGACAGCAAGAGACCCAGTACTTC. This sequence encodes CASSFRQQETQYF.

This clonotype was counted ten times or more. The chain combines TRBV28 with TRBJ1-2; D is uncertain. CDR1 and CDR2 (germline): MDHEN, SYDVKM. V lost 4 bases and J 1 base, leaving 16 bases between the germline ends. The CDR3 extends over 16 amino acids. Here the CDR3 reads CASSSPTMTVNYGYTF. As DNA, the CDR3 is TGTGCCAGCAGTTCACCCACGATGACGGTTAACTATGGCTACACCTTC.

This clonotype was recorded many times. This chain links TRBV28 with TRBJ2-5, with D possibly matching TRBD1 (8 bases). The V end lost 7 bases, the J end lost 4 bases, and 28 bases lay between the germline ends. Germline lookup yields CDR1 MDHEN and CDR2 SYDVKM. The CDR3 totals 18 residues. In nucleotides, the CDR3 is TGTGCCAGCACCCTAAGATCGACAGGGGCAGTAGCGGGAGAGACCCAGTACTTC. This encodes CASTLRSTGAVAGETQYF.

This clonotype has only a few counts. The chain recombines TRBV7-2 with TRBJ1-5; tentatively, D is TRBD1 (5 bases). CDR1 is SGHTA, CDR2 FQGNSA, per germline. This CDR3 contains 15 residues. V lost 5 bases, J lost 2 bases, and 13 bases lay in between. DNA of the CDR3: TGTGCCAGCAGCCCTAATGTGGGGGGCAATCAGCCCCAGCATTTT. This codes for CASSPNVGGNQPQHF.

This clonotype has at least ten counts. V is TRBV6-5 and J is TRBJ2-5; D gene unclear. Trimming left V 3 bases short and J 5 bases short, with 10 bases between. Looked up from germline, CDR1 is MNHEY and CDR2 is SVGAGI. The CDR3 is 13 residues long. CDR3 residues: CASSYGWGETQYF. For the CDR3, the DNA is TGTGCCAGCAGTTATGGTTGGGGTGAGACCCAGTACTTC.

Points on this clonotype: This may stem from a read error, because a much larger clone lies one nucleotide away. This CDR3 fails to terminate in the conserved phenylalanine or tryptophan, so it likely reflects a read error. The V and J genes are TRBV20-1 and TRBJ2-7; a possible D gene is TRBD1 (5 bases). Germline loops: CDR1 DFQATT, CDR2 SNEGSKA (reference sequence). The CDR3 is 13 amino acids. Written as DNA, the CDR3 is TGCAGTGCGAGAGTTTCAGACCTAGGGGCCCAGTACCTC. This sequence encodes CSARVSDLGAQYL.

The rearrangement joins TRBV28 to TRBJ2-1, with TRBD2 matching over 9 bases. Trimming at V came to 6 bases and at J to 10 bases, leaving 13 bases not matched to a gene. From germline, CDR1 is MDHEN and CDR2 SYDVKM. The CDR3 contains 15 residues. The DNA for the CDR3 is TGTGCCAGCAGCCCCGGGAGCGGGAGGTGGGAGGAGCAGTTCTTC. It is translated as CASSPGSGRWEEQFF.

This clonotype was detected ten times or more. The chain is built from TRBV12-3 or TRBV12-4 and TRBJ1-1, with 7 bases fitting TRBD1. This CDR3 spans 17 amino acids. Trimming cost V 2 bases and J 0 bases; bases outside gene matches: 9. The CDR3 DNA sequence: TGTGCCAGCAGTTTAACAGGGGAGGGGTGGGTGAACACTGAAGCTTTCTTT. Protein product: CASSLTGEGWVNTEAFF.

This clonotype was observed many times. The CDR3, as DNA: TGCGCCAGCAGCACGGACAGGGGGATCTACGAGCAGTACTTC. It is translated as CASSTDRGIYEQYF. The chain uses TRBV5-1 and TRBJ2-7; 10 positions match TRBD1. The ends lost 4 bases at V and 3 bases at J; junction bases unmatched: 4. Per the germline V gene, CDR1 is SGHRS and CDR2 is YFSETQ. This CDR3 is built from 14 residues.

There are many counts of this clonotype. The J gene is TRBJ1-1, the V gene TRBV2; TRBD1 might be the D (6 bases). CDR3 length: 14 amino acids. V was cut by 3 bases and J by 3 bases, with 11 bases left in between. Germline CDR1 reads SNHLY; CDR2 reads FYNNEI. The CDR3 sequence is CASSDREGDTEAFF. In DNA, the CDR3 is TGTGCCAGCAGTGACAGGGAGGGGGACACTGAAGCTTTCTTT.

This clonotype was counted ten times or more. The gene calls are TRBV12-3 or TRBV12-4 and TRBJ2-4; D might be TRBD2 (5 bases). The V and J ends lost 6 bases and 6 bases respectively, with 18 bases between them. CDR3 length: 15 amino acids. DNA of the CDR3: TGTGCCAGCAGGGCCCTGGGGATTGGAGGAAACATTCAGTACTTC. Translating gives CASRALGIGGNIQYF.

This clonotype was picked up a small number of times. This sequence joins TRBV27 and TRBJ2-5; TRBD2 agrees at 9 bases. Germline V gene lookup returns CDR1 MNHEY and CDR2 SMNVEV (reference sequence). The CDR3 length is 16 residues. With 3 bases clipped from V and 5 bases from J, the junction kept 10 bases outside the gene matches. The CDR3 DNA is TGTGCCAGCAGTTTGCTAGCGGGATTTTCTGGGGAGACCCAGTACTTC. It encodes CASSLLAGFSGETQYF.

This chain links TRBV19 with TRBJ2-7; D is perhaps TRBD2 (5 bases). Deletions cut 8 bases from V and 6 bases from J, with 26 bases between. Germline-derived CDR1 and CDR2 are LNHDA and SQIVND (reference sequence). This CDR3 is 16 amino acids long. The CDR3 loop is CASRPRASYVAGEQYF. DNA for the CDR3: TGTGCCAGTCGGCCTCGGGCAAGCTACGTGGCGGGCGAGCAGTACTTC.

V usage is TRBV20-1 and J usage is TRBJ2-5; D is tentatively TRBD1 or TRBD2 (5 bases each). The V gene lost 6 bases and the J gene lost 5 bases, with 13 bases spanning the gap. Germline loops: CDR1 DFQATT, CDR2 SNEGSKA (reference sequence). The CDR3 extends over 12 amino acids. CDR3 sequence: CSAVGTFETQYF. Written as DNA, the CDR3 is TGCAGTGCCGTAGGGACCTTCGAGACCCAGTACTTC.

The chain has TRBV19 and TRBJ2-7; D is unclear. The CDR3 consists of 13 residues. The ends were cut back, 5 bases at V and 1 base at J, with 9 bases in the middle. Germline CDR1 is LNHDA and CDR2 is SQIVND (reference sequence). The DNA of the CDR3 is TGTGCCAGTAGTGTATGGGGATCCTACGAGCAGTACTTC. The encoded protein is CASSVWGSYEQYF. Full variable domain (missing parts from reference TRBV19 and TRBJ2-7): DGGITQSPKYLFRKEGQNVTLSCEQNLNHDAMYWYRQDPGQGLRLIYYSQIVNDFQKGDIAEGYSVSREKKESFPLTVTSAQKNPTAFYLCASSVWGSYEQYFGPGTRLTVT.

Comments on this clonotype: Just one base apart from a much larger clone, this may be a read error. V is TRBV12-3 or TRBV12-4 and J is TRBJ2-2, with D possibly matching TRBD2 (5 bases). V was cut by 3 bases and J by 5 bases, with 13 bases left in between. The CDR3 totals 15 residues. The CDR3 DNA reads as TGTGCCAGCAGTTTTTATGGACTCCCAACCGGGGAGCTGTTTTTT. Its translation: CASSFYGLPTGELFF.

The J gene is TRBJ2-5, the V gene TRBV20-1; 14 bases map to TRBD2. Germline CDR1 reads DFQATT; CDR2 reads SNEGSKA (reference sequence). This CDR3 region has 12 residues. Unmatched junction bases numbered 6, after V lost 5 bases and J lost 13 bases. The CDR3 region has the DNA TGCAGTGCTGAGGGACTAGCGGGAGTGGGGTACTTC. Translated: CSAEGLAGVGYF.

The chain joins TRBV28 to TRBJ2-1; 11 nucleotides align to TRBD1. The V gene end was trimmed by 5 bases and the J gene end by 5 bases; junction bases not matched to a gene: 8. This CDR3 comprises 16 residues. Germline loops: CDR1 MDHEN, CDR2 SYDVKM. This CDR3 is CASSTDRGRINNEQFF. The DNA of the CDR3 is TGTGCCAGCAGTACGGACAGGGGGCGGATTAACAATGAGCAGTTCTTC.

The V gene is TRBV4-1, the J gene TRBJ2-7, with 9 nucleotides matching TRBD2. CDR3 size: 15 residues. V lost 4 bases and J lost 2; bases outside the gene matches: 6. Germline CDR1 MGHRA, CDR2 YSYEKL. The CDR3 nucleotides are TGCGCCAGCAGCCTGATAGCGGGAGCCCCCTACGAGCAGTACTTC. Translating it yields CASSLIAGAPYEQYF.

This clonotype occurred a few times. A much larger clone is a single base away; this may be a read error. The rearrangement uses TRBV28 and TRBJ2-2; D remains ambiguous. Trimming stripped 4 bases from V and 4 bases from J, with 13 bases between. Looked up from germline, CDR1 is MDHEN and CDR2 is SYDVKM. The CDR3 consists of 15 residues. DNA for the CDR3: TGTGCCAGCAGTTATGAGCTTGCGATCACCGGGGAGCTGTTTTTT. Amino acids: CASSYELAITGELFF.

This sequence joins TRBV4-2 and TRBJ2-7; maybe TRBD2 (6 bases). Trimming removed 1 base from V and 7 bases from J, with 11 bases in between. The length of the CDR3 is 13 residues. Germline V gene sequence: CDR1 LGHNA, CDR2 YNFKEQ. The CDR3 DNA sequence: TGTGCCAGCAGCCAAGGCCTAGCGAGGGAGCAGTACTTC. It yields the protein CASSQGLAREQYF.

In its sample, this clonotype was seen a few times. The chain combines TRBV28 with TRBJ2-5; the match to TRBD2 covers 7 bases. Trimming removed 6 bases from V and 5 bases from J; junction bases left unmatched: 6. The germline CDR1 and CDR2 sequences are MDHEN and SYDVKM. The CDR3 is 13 residues long. CDR3 region: CASRVAGMETQYF. For the CDR3, the DNA is TGTGCCAGCAGAGTAGCGGGTATGGAGACCCAGTACTTC.

This clonotype has at least ten counts. The CDR3 bases are TGTGCCAGTACGAACGGATGGAAAAACATTCAGTACTTC. Its translation: CASTNGWKNIQYF. This chain joins TRBV19 and TRBJ2-4; unclear D gene. The CDR3 has 13 amino acids. Germline assignment: CDR1 LNHDA and CDR2 SQIVND (reference sequence). V was shortened by 7 bases and J by 4 bases, with 11 bases between the two germline ends.

On this clonotype: A read error may produce the germline difference seen at one junction end. V gene TRBV5-1 combines with J gene TRBJ2-7; D may be TRBD1 (6 bases). There are 14 residues in the CDR3. Looked up from germline, CDR1 is SGHRS and CDR2 is YFSETQ. The chain's CDR3 is CASSLQGPLYEQYF. The DNA of the CDR3 is TGTGCCAGCAGCTTGCAGGGGCCTTTATACGAGCAGTACTTC.

This clonotype has only a few counts. The chain is built from TRBV6-1 and TRBJ1-4; TRBD1 matches 9 bases. The CDR3 runs to 16 residues. Per germline, CDR1 MNHNS and CDR2 SASEGT. With V trimmed by 5 bases and J by 6 bases, 10 bases remained unmatched. The CDR3: CASSPGTGTLHEKLFF. The CDR3 DNA sequence: TGTGCCAGCAGTCCGGGGACAGGGACTCTCCATGAAAAACTGTTTTTT.

This clonotype was seen a handful of times. This sequence joins TRBV18 and TRBJ2-3, with D unresolved. The length of the CDR3 is 12 residues. CDR1 is KGHSH and CDR2 is LQKENI in the germline V gene. Trimming shortened V by 2 bases and J by 3 bases, and 3 bases separated the two germline ends. DNA of the CDR3: TGTGCCAGCTCACCAGGTACAGATACGCAGTATTTT. Protein product: CASSPGTDTQYF.